A selection of T cell receptor beta chains follows, all from one sample in a study of T cell repertoires in cytomegalovirus infection. TCRdb re-derived calls from the reads in MiXCR, one entry per CDR3 protein. The sample yields some 220,000 distinct CDR3 sequences, around an eighth seen once. Sequenced material: PBMCs. Receptor source: a human donor in good health (CMV status not recorded). Some clones in this sample may be carry-over from other donors' samples. The CDR3 runs from the conserved cysteine through the conserved F or W. A D gene is named only where the DNA matches it firmly. Clone size is stated in some rows and not others, as once, few, many or a class when expanded.

J,size,D,V,CDR3,DNA
TRBJ1-1,many,TRBD1,TRBV14,CASSFWTGGTEAFF,TGTGCCAGCAGCTTTTGGACAGGGGGCACTGAAGCTTTCTTT
TRBJ2-5,NA,TRBD2,TRBV29-1,CSVVAGDGKETQYF,TGCAGCGTGGTAGCGGGGGACGGCAAAGAGACCCAGTACTTC
TRBJ2-5,many,NA,TRBV7-2,CASSLVPETETQYF,TGTGCCAGCAGCTTGGTCCCCGAAACTGAGACCCAGTACTTC
TRBJ2-7,few,NA,TRBV28,CASGIGVSYEQYF,TGTGCCAGCGGGATCGGGGTCTCCTACGAGCAGTACTTC
TRBJ2-3,many,TRBD2,TRBV7-2,CASSFVPLAGGFTDTQYF,TGTGCCAGCAGCTTTGTCCCATTAGCGGGGGGCTTCACAGATACGCAGTATTTT
TRBJ2-2,few,TRBD2,TRBV4-2,CASSLQLAGVPGELFF,TGTGCCAGCAGCCTACAACTAGCGGGAGTACCCGGGGAGCTGTTTTTT
TRBJ2-5,once,TRBD2,TRBV29-1,CSGLLAGGFQETQYF,TGCAGCGGGCTCCTAGCGGGAGGGTTCCAAGAGACCCAGTACTTC
TRBJ1-2,many,NA,TRBV7-2,CASSPGPNYGYTF,TGTGCCAGCAGCCCAGGACCGAACTATGGCTACACCTTC
TRBJ2-1,few,TRBD2,TRBV5-1,CASSLEAGVDNEQFF,TGCGCCAGCAGCTTGGAAGCGGGAGTCGACAATGAGCAGTTCTTC
TRBJ1-6,many,TRBD1,TRBV25-1,CASRAGTDNSPLHF,TGTGCCAGCAGAGCCGGGACAGATAATTCACCCCTCCACTTT
TRBJ2-2,few,NA,TRBV5-1,CASSLDTPEELFF,TGCGCCAGCAGCTTAGACACCCCCGAGGAGCTGTTTTTT
TRBJ2-1,many,TRBD2,TRBV24-1,CATSEGLAVGEQFF,TGTGCCACCAGTGAGGGACTAGCTGTTGGTGAGCAGTTCTTC
TRBJ2-2,many,NA,TRBV6-2/TRBV6-3,CASSQAGRTNTGELFF,TGTGCCAGCAGCCAGGCGGGACGGACGAACACCGGGGAGCTGTTTTTT
TRBJ1-1,NA,NA,TRBV29-1,CSVDGANTEAFF,TGCAGCGTCGACGGGGCCAACACTGAAGCTTTCTTT
TRBJ1-1,many,TRBD1,TRBV7-2,CASSTGGWTTEAFF,TGTGCCAGCAGCACAGGGGGCTGGACCACTGAAGCTTTCTTT
TRBJ2-1,few,TRBD2,TRBV12-3/TRBV12-4,CASSFLLAGGPHEQFF,TGTGCCAGCAGTTTCCTTCTAGCGGGGGGGCCCCATGAGCAGTTCTTC
TRBJ1-2,many,NA,TRBV7-2,CASSLVREVGYTF,TGTGCCAGCAGCTTAGTCAGGGAGGTTGGCTACACCTTC
TRBJ2-2,NA,NA,TRBV6-8,CASRPPRGGTGELFF,TGTGCCAGCAGACCTCCGAGGGGCGGCACCGGGGAGCTGTTTTTT
TRBJ2-7,once,NA,TRBV28,CASSSGVVYEQYF,TGTGCCAGCAGTTCAGGGGTGGTCTACGAGCAGTACTTC
TRBJ1-5,NA,NA,TRBV20-1,CSAAISNQPQHF,TGCAGTGCTGCTATTAGCAATCAGCCCCAGCATTTT
TRBJ2-3,few,NA,TRBV19,CASSTPVGLPSTDTQYF,TGTGCCAGTAGTACCCCGGTGGGATTACCCAGCACAGATACGCAGTATTTT
TRBJ2-5,few,NA,TRBV6-1,CASSYSETQYF,TGTGCCAGCAGTTATTCGGAGACCCAGTACTTC
TRBJ1-5,many,NA,TRBV28,CATLDGGDQPQHF,TGTGCCACCCTCGACGGAGGGGATCAGCCCCAGCATTTT
TRBJ1-1,many,TRBD1,TRBV5-4,CASSLIRGTEAFF,TGTGCCAGCAGCTTGATCAGGGGGACTGAAGCTTTCTTT
TRBJ2-4,NA,NA,TRBV27,CASSLSSSRGAINIQYF,TGTGCCAGCAGTTTATCGTCCTCAAGGGGGGCGATAAACATTCAGTACTTC
TRBJ2-7,few,TRBD1,TRBV30,CAGTGISYEQYF,TGTGCCGGGACAGGGATCTCCTACGAGCAGTACTTC
TRBJ1-2,few,NA,TRBV12-5,CASGVQLRTENGYTF,TGTGCTAGTGGTGTCCAGCTACGGACGGAGAATGGCTACACCTTC
TRBJ1-2,many,TRBD1,TRBV7-2,CASRSGTGTPNYGYTF,TGTGCCAGCAGGTCCGGGACAGGGACTCCTAACTATGGCTACACCTTC
TRBJ2-7,medium-sized,NA,TRBV7-2,CASSLVGWEQYF,TGTGCCAGCAGCTTAGTAGGTTGGGAGCAGTACTTC
TRBJ2-7,many,TRBD2,TRBV20-1,CSAGDPSGSYEQYF,TGCAGTGCTGGAGATCCTAGCGGCTCCTACGAGCAGTACTTC
TRBJ2-4,NA,NA,TRBV6-2/TRBV6-3,CASSYFGQGGNIQYF,TGTGCCAGCAGTTACTTCGGGCAGGGGGGGAACATTCAGTACTTC